Presented here are 9 T cell receptor beta chains from one specimen sequenced in a study of CD8 T cells in ankylosing spondylitis. TCRdb reprocessed the 5' RACE reads with MiXCR, giving one entry per CDR3 protein. This repertoire shows around 300,000 distinct CDR3 sequences, around a tenth found once; its top ten account for roughly 9.2%. Material for sequencing was blood, either unsorted or a sorted T cell fraction (not recorded which). Receptor source: a female donor with ankylosing spondylitis or in good health (not recorded which).

This chain joins TRBV30 and TRBJ2-2, with TRBD1 matching over 7 bases. The CDR3 sequence is 14 residues long. With 7 bases clipped from V and 1 base from J, the junction kept 6 bases outside the gene matches. Germline assignment: CDR1 GTSNPN and CDR2 SVGIG (reference sequence). CDR3 protein: CAYSRTGNTGELFF. The CDR3 DNA reads TGTGCCTACTCTCGGACAGGGAACACCGGGGAGCTGTTTTTT.

In regard to this clonotype: A junction boundary mismatches the germline segment, possibly from a read error. The chain joins TRBV20-1 to TRBJ2-1; 12 bases line up with TRBD2. The germline CDR1 and CDR2 sequences are DFQATT and SNEGSKA (reference sequence). The CDR3 length is 18 residues. CDR3 DNA: TGCTGTGCTAGGAGACTAGCGGGAGATACAGTCCCATACGTCGAGCAGTTCTTC. Translated: CCARRLAGDTVPYVEQFF.

This clonotype was counted at least ten times. The J gene is TRBJ1-5, the V gene TRBV15, with a weak D call TRBD1 (5 bases). CDR1 is LNHNV, CDR2 YYDKDF, per germline (reference sequence). V lost 0 bases, J lost 5 bases, and 11 bases lay in between. CDR3 size: 15 residues. CDR3 DNA sequence: TGTGCCACCAGCAGAGATCAACAGGACTATCAGCCCCAGCATTTT. It translates to CATSRDQQDYQPQHF.

This clonotype was detected ten times or more. The chain couples TRBV7-9 to TRBJ2-7; 9 bases map to TRBD1. Looked up from germline, CDR1 is SEHNR and CDR2 is FQNEAQ (reference sequence). CDR3 length: 15 amino acids. V was clipped by 6 bases and J by 3 bases; unmatched bases: 9. The CDR3 loop reads CASSAGTGHYYEQYF. In DNA, the CDR3 is TGTGCCAGCAGTGCCGGGACAGGGCATTACTACGAGCAGTACTTC.

This clonotype has a count of ten or more. A junction boundary mismatches the germline segment, possibly from a read error. J is TRBJ2-7 and V is TRBV20-1; D assignment may be TRBD1 or TRBD2 (5 bases each). Germline values: CDR1 DFQATT, CDR2 SNEGSKA (reference sequence). This CDR3 is built from 11 residues. The chain's CDR3 is CSARSLGDVEF. The CDR3 bases are TGCAGTGCTAGATCTCTGGGGGACGTAGAGTTC.

The chain is built from TRBV5-1 and TRBJ2-5; 11 nucleotides agree with TRBD1. V was clipped by 0 bases and J by 5 bases; unmatched bases: 3. This CDR3 spans 15 amino acids. Germline CDR1 reads SGHRS; CDR2 reads YFSETQ. The CDR3 loop reads CASSLGDRGFETQYF. The CDR3 nucleotides read TGCGCCAGCAGCTTGGGGGACAGGGGGTTCGAGACCCAGTACTTC.

This clonotype was counted between two and nine times. This CDR3 is CSALGGYEQYF. The CDR3 DNA follows: TGCAGTGCTCTTGGGGGTTACGAGCAGTACTTC. The chain is built from TRBV20-1 and TRBJ2-7; possibly TRBD1 or TRBD2 for D (5 bases each). Germline V gives CDR1 DFQATT, CDR2 SNEGSKA (reference sequence). The CDR3 consists of 11 residues. Trimming shortened V by 5 bases and J by 4 bases, and 9 bases separated the two germline ends.

The V call is TRBV28, the J call TRBJ1-5, with D hard to call. CDR3 size: 11 residues. Germline CDR1 MDHEN, CDR2 SYDVKM. The V end was cut by 4 bases, the J end by 12 bases, with 10 bases between. For the CDR3, the DNA is TGTGCCAGCAGTTGGAAGGCACACCAGCATTTT. Protein: CASSWKAHQHF.

This clonotype has a count of ten or more. The V call is TRBV20-1, the J call TRBJ1-6; no definite D call. The CDR3 has 16 amino acids. V dropped 3 bases and J dropped 5 bases, with 17 bases sitting between them. Per the germline V gene, CDR1 is DFQATT and CDR2 is SNEGSKA (reference sequence). The CDR3 spells CSASRFGSSDNSPLHF. The CDR3 nucleotides read TGCAGTGCTAGCCGGTTTGGCAGCTCAGATAATTCACCCCTCCACTTT.